The next 26 T cell receptor beta chains were all read from a single sample in a study of T cell responses to AZD1222 COVID-19 vaccine. The method was immunoSEQ multiplex PCR; TCRdb's version includes in-frame clones alone and lacks a portion of them. The repertoire holds about 82,000 clones, with 90% to 95% as singletons. The material sequenced was peripheral blood, taken on day 0 of AZD1222 vaccination. All receptors come from an adult in good health.

The chain employs TRBV3-1 (or the pseudogene TRBV3-2) and TRBJ2-5; 9 bases fit TRBD1. The CDR3 has 16 residues. The junction had 11 bases not matched to a gene; V was cut back by 4 bases and J by 5 bases. Germline CDR1 and CDR2: LGHDT and YNNKEL (reference sequence). The CDR3 protein is CASSLPRRQGVETQYF. The CDR3 nucleotides are TGTGCCAGCAGCCTCCCAAGAAGACAGGGGGTTGAGACCCAGTACTTC.

This chain uses TRBV5-6 with TRBJ1-2, with D unclear. This CDR3 has 17 residues. V was cut by 1 base and J by 0 bases, with 16 bases left in between. The germline gives CDR1 SGHDT, CDR2 YYEEEE. Here the CDR3 reads CASSLSLTEYTNYGYTF. The CDR3 DNA sequence: TGTGCCAGCAGCTTGTCGCTAACAGAATATACTAACTATGGCTACACCTTC.

V and J are TRBV20-1 and TRBJ2-3; no firm D call. CDR3 length: 10 residues. V was clipped by 2 bases and J by 4 bases, with 1 base between them. Germline assignment: CDR1 DFQATT and CDR2 SNEGSKA (reference sequence). CDR3 nucleotide sequence: TGCAGTGCTAGACCAGATACGCAGTATTTT. The encoded protein is CSARPDTQYF.

The chain has TRBV10-3 and TRBJ2-3, with D possibly matching TRBD2 (5 bases). The CDR3 is made up of 12 amino acids. V was clipped by 6 bases and J by 7 bases, with 11 bases between them. Germline-derived CDR1 and CDR2 are ENHRY and SYGVKD. The CDR3 sequence: CAISGEPNTQYF. The CDR3 DNA sequence: TGTGCCATCAGCGGGGAGCCAAATACGCAGTATTTT.

This clone has a handful of counts. The rearrangement uses TRBV2 and TRBJ1-5, with 8 bases identical to TRBD1. Germline V lookup: CDR1 SNHLY, CDR2 FYNNEI. CDR3 length: 15 amino acids. V was pared by 3 bases and J by 2 bases, with 3 bases of the junction left unmatched. CDR3 in amino acids: CASSEDRDGNQPQHF. In nucleotides, the CDR3 is TGTGCCAGCAGTGAGGACAGGGATGGCAATCAGCCCCAGCATTTT.

This clone was found once. This chain uses TRBV11-2 with TRBJ2-3; D is perhaps TRBD1 (5 bases). The CDR3 has 15 amino acids. Germline CDR1 reads SGHAT; CDR2 reads FQNNGV. V lost 7 bases and J 0 bases, leaving 14 bases between the germline ends. DNA of the CDR3: TGTGCCAGCACTCGTCAGGGCACTAGCACAGATACGCAGTATTTT. The encoded protein is CASTRQGTSTDTQYF.

This sequence joins TRBV9 and TRBJ1-5; no definite D call. The CDR3 consists of 12 residues. CDR1 and CDR2 (germline): SGDLS, YYNGEE. The ends were cut back, 0 bases at V and 3 bases at J, with 1 base in the middle. The CDR3 sequence: CASSVDNQPQHF. The CDR3 nucleotides read TGTGCCAGCAGCGTAGACAATCAGCCCCAGCATTTT.

The chain joins TRBV19 to TRBJ2-1; 11 bases agree with TRBD1. CDR3 length: 15 amino acids. V lost 5 bases to trimming and J lost 7 bases; unmatched junction nucleotides: 7. Germline V gene data show CDR1 as LNHDA and CDR2 as SQIVND (reference sequence). The CDR3 reads CASSPRDRGGNEQFF. CDR3 bases: TGTGCCAGTAGTCCCCGGGACAGGGGGGGAAATGAGCAGTTCTTC.

This clone was observed once. V usage is TRBV7-9 and J usage is TRBJ1-1, with TRBD1 matching 7 bases. This CDR3 region has 15 residues. CDR1 is SEHNR and CDR2 is FQNEAQ in the germline V gene (reference sequence). With V trimmed by 5 bases and J by 1 base, 7 bases remained unmatched. DNA for the CDR3: TGTGCCAGCAGCCCCCGACAGGGCGCGAACACTGAAGCTTTCTTT. This gives the protein CASSPRQGANTEAFF. Full variable domain (missing parts from reference TRBV7-9 and TRBJ1-1): DTGVSQNPRHKITKRGQNVTFRCDPISEHNRLYWYRQTLGQGPEFLTYFQNEAQLEKSRLLSDRFSAERPKGSFSTLEIQRTEQGDSAMYLCASSPRQGANTEAFFGQGTRLTVV.

V gene TRBV4-3 combines with J gene TRBJ2-3; D call uncertain. Per germline, CDR1 LGHNA and CDR2 YSLEER. V was trimmed by 1 base and J by 6 bases, leaving 11 bases between them. This CDR3 is built from 14 residues. DNA for the CDR3: TGCGCCAGCAGCCAAGGACTGTATAAGGATACGCAGTATTTT. Protein sequence: CASSQGLYKDTQYF.

V gene TRBV4-3 combines with J gene TRBJ2-7, with D hard to call. The V gene lost 0 bases and the J gene lost 3 bases, with 12 bases spanning the gap. Germline V gene lookup returns CDR1 LGHNA and CDR2 YSLEER. The CDR3 contains 15 residues. CDR3 in DNA: TGCGCCAGCAGCCAAGAGATCGGAGAGGTCTACGAGCAGTACTTC. This sequence encodes CASSQEIGEVYEQYF.

This clone came up a few times. This chain links TRBV6-1 with TRBJ1-2; D uncertain. The CDR3 sequence is 15 residues long. Trimming stripped 2 bases from V and 4 bases from J, with 14 bases between. Germline V lookup: CDR1 MNHNS, CDR2 SASEGT. CDR3: CASSESSANLYGYTF. The CDR3 nucleotides read TGTGCCAGCAGTGAATCGTCAGCGAATCTCTATGGCTACACCTTC.

The V call is TRBV19, the J call TRBJ1-1, with TRBD1 matching over 9 bases. Germline CDR1 LNHDA, CDR2 SQIVND (reference sequence). The CDR3 has 15 residues. Unmatched junction bases numbered 12, after V lost 4 bases and J lost 9 bases. The CDR3 DNA reads TGTGCCAGTAGTACCCCTACAGGGGGCCGCCGCAAAGCTTTCTTT. Protein: CASSTPTGGRRKAFF.

This clone was seen a single time. This sequence joins TRBV5-4 and TRBJ1-1; D remains ambiguous. Germline V gene data show CDR1 as SGHNT and CDR2 as YYREEE (reference sequence). V was cut by 2 bases and J by 7 bases, with 12 bases left in between. The CDR3 length is 13 residues. The CDR3 region has the DNA TGTGCCAGCAGCTTCGGGGAGCAAGTTGAAGCTTTCTTT. It yields the protein CASSFGEQVEAFF.

V usage is TRBV3-1 (or the pseudogene TRBV3-2) and J usage is TRBJ1-2; 9 bases are a match to TRBD1. The CDR3 is 15 amino acids. From germline, CDR1 is LGHDT and CDR2 YNNKEL (reference sequence). V was pared by 1 base and J by 7 bases, with 7 bases of the junction left unmatched. The chain's CDR3 is CASSQGVYRGLGYTF. The CDR3 region has the DNA TGTGCCAGCAGCCAAGGAGTCTACAGGGGGCTTGGCTACACCTTC.

The chain links TRBV12-3 or TRBV12-4 to TRBJ2-7; D gene ambiguous. Trimming removed 0 bases from V and 4 bases from J, with 7 bases in between. There are 13 residues in the CDR3. Here the CDR3 DNA reads TGTGCCAGCAGTTTAGCGGCAGCTTACGAGCAGTACTTC. Its protein is CASSLAAAYEQYF.

The CDR3 here is CASSGYSVTLGGEQFF. The CDR3 DNA sequence: TGTGCCAGCAGCGGATACTCAGTGACATTAGGGGGTGAGCAGTTCTTC. The chain recombines TRBV7-8 with TRBJ2-1; possible D gene TRBD1, 6 bases. This CDR3 has 16 amino acids. The V gene's germline CDR1 is SGHVS and CDR2 FQNEAQ. Trimming took off 5 bases at V and 9 bases at J, with 23 bases between the two ends.

This clone showed up just once. V usage is TRBV20-1 and J usage is TRBJ2-1; the D is unclear. V was cut by 3 bases and J by 0 bases, with 6 bases left in between. CDR3 length: 13 residues. Germline loops: CDR1 DFQATT, CDR2 SNEGSKA (reference sequence). The CDR3 loop reads CSASRASYNEQFF. The CDR3 nucleotides are TGCAGTGCTAGTCGGGCCTCCTACAATGAGCAGTTCTTC.

This clone counts as medium-sized. This chain connects TRBV6-5 to TRBJ2-3, with D perhaps TRBD2 (6 bases). V shed 2 bases and J shed 1 base, with 10 bases lying between them. CDR3 length equals 15 residues. The germline V gene has CDR1 MNHEY and CDR2 SVGAGI. CDR3 coding DNA: TGTGCCAGCAGTTACGGGAGGTCAGGCACAGATACGCAGTATTTT. The encoded protein is CASSYGRSGTDTQYF.

The chain employs TRBV15 and TRBJ2-7; D is ambiguous. Germline V gives CDR1 LNHNV, CDR2 YYDKDF (reference sequence). V dropped 4 bases and J dropped 3 bases, with 4 bases sitting between them. This CDR3 contains 11 residues. This CDR3 reads CATSTRYEQYF. The CDR3, as DNA: TGTGCCACCAGCACGCGCTACGAGCAGTACTTC.

The chain couples TRBV9 to TRBJ2-3; 11 bases are a match to TRBD2. The V gene's germline CDR1 is SGDLS and CDR2 YYNGEE. The J segment lost 3 bases and the V segment lost 4 bases, leaving 10 bases of the junction unmatched. This CDR3 has 17 amino acids. CDR3 loop: CASSISGGARGTDTQYF. CDR3 in DNA: TGTGCCAGCAGCATTAGCGGGGGGGCCAGGGGAACAGATACGCAGTATTTT.

The chain carries TRBV3-1 (or the pseudogene TRBV3-2) and TRBJ2-5; unclear D gene. The germline V and J ends were trimmed by 0 bases and 6 bases, with 5 bases remaining between them. The germline V gene encodes CDR1 LGHDT and CDR2 YNNKEL (reference sequence). The CDR3 extends over 12 amino acids. The CDR3 region has the DNA TGTGCCAGCAGCCAAGATCCGAAGACCCAGTACTTC. Encoded protein: CASSQDPKTQYF.

The DNA of the CDR3 is TGTGCCAGCAGCTTCAACTCCTACGAGCAGTACTTC. It encodes CASSFNSYEQYF. This chain uses TRBV7-2 with TRBJ2-7, with D unresolved. Per the germline V gene, CDR1 is SGHTA and CDR2 is FQGNSA. The germline V and J ends were trimmed by 3 bases and 0 bases, with 3 bases remaining between them. The CDR3 has 12 amino acids. Combining the CDR3 with reference TRBV7-2 and TRBJ2-7 gives the whole variable domain GAGVSQSPSNKVTEKGKDVELRCDPISGHTALYWYRQSLGQGLEFLIYFQGNSAPDKSGLPSDRFSAERTGGSVSTLTIQRTQQEDSAVYLCASSFNSYEQYFGPGTRLTVT.

The chain combines TRBV6-5 with TRBJ2-1; 7 bases align to TRBD1. The CDR3 loop spans 15 amino acids. Looked up from germline, CDR1 is MNHEY and CDR2 is SVGAGI. V lost 4 bases, J lost 2 bases, and 5 bases stayed unmatched. The CDR3 nucleotides read TGTGCCAGCAGTTTGAGACAGGGTACCTACAATGAGCAGTTCTTC. Protein sequence: CASSLRQGTYNEQFF.

The gene calls are TRBV4-2 and TRBJ1-3, with D uncertain. V dropped 1 base and J dropped 0 bases, with 10 bases sitting between them. The CDR3 has 16 residues. Germline CDR1 reads LGHNA; CDR2 reads YNFKEQ. CDR3 coding DNA: TGTGCCAGCAGCCAAGTTGGGCAAAACTCTGGAAACACCATATATTTT. It is translated as CASSQVGQNSGNTIYF.

V gene TRBV11-3 combines with J gene TRBJ2-1, with a tentative D call TRBD2 (5 bases). Germline CDR1 SGHNT, CDR2 YENEEA. V gave up 0 bases and J gave up 3 bases, with 12 bases separating them. There are 16 residues in the CDR3. The CDR3 DNA is TGTGCCAGCAGCTTAGACTCCGGGAACAACTACAATGAGCAGTTCTTC. Protein product: CASSLDSGNNYNEQFF.